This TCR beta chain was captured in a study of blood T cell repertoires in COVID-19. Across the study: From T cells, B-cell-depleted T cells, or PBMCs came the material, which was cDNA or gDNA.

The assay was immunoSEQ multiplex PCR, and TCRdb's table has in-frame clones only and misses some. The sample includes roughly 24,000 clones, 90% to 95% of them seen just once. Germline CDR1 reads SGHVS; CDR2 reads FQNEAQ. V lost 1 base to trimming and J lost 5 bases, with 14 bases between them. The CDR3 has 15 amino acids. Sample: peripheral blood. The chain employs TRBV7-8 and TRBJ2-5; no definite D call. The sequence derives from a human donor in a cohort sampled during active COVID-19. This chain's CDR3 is CASSLGWSGLETQYF. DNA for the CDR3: TGTGCCAGCAGCTTAGGTTGGAGTGGCTTGGAGACCCAGTACTTC. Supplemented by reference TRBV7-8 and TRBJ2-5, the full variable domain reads GAGVSQSPRYKVAKRGQDVALRCDPISGHVSLFWYQQALGQGPEFLTYFQNEAQLDKSGLPSDRFFAERPEGSVSTLKIQRTQQEDSAVYLCASSLGWSGLETQYFGPGTRLLVL.